This TCR beta chain was identified in a study of CD8 T cells in ankylosing spondylitis. With molecular barcodes, quantitative 5'-RACE was used to make the TCR beta libraries. MiXCR, applied by TCRdb to the 5' RACE reads, yields one record per CDR3 protein. The sample has 200,000 to 250,000 distinct CDR3 sequences, roughly 24% seen once. The CDR3 is 12 amino acids. V lost 5 bases to trimming and J lost 3 bases, with 8 bases between them. Germline CDR1 reads SGHTA; CDR2 reads FQGNSA. As regards this clonotype: Its antigen is unidentified.

Findings of the study overall: Those disease-linked clones were CD8+; they were also relatively rare in peripheral blood. Blood from ankylosing spondylitis patients appeared to carry a characteristic roughly eight-variant TCR beta motif.

The gene calls are TRBV7-2 and TRBJ2-7; D not certain. The sample was blood, either unsorted or a sorted T cell fraction (not recorded which). The receptor comes from a male donor with ankylosing spondylitis or in good health (not recorded which). The CDR3 bases are TGTGCCAGCAGCGTCGAGATCTACGAGCAGTACTTC. Translation: CASSVEIYEQYF.